The sequence of this TCR beta chain was determined in a study of shared clonotypes between healthy human individuals. CDR1 is SNHLY and CDR2 is FYNNEI in the germline V gene. The CDR3 is made up of 15 amino acids. Trimming took 4 bases from V and 0 from J, leaving 10 bases between them. Data came from immunoSEQ multiplex PCR; TCRdb stores just in-frame clones and leaves some out. The sample has about 710,000 clones, 73% seen once. Sequenced input: memory CD4+ T cells sorted from blood. The subset denotes: CD45RA-negative fraction. This sequence originates from a woman in her 30s in good health. The V and J genes are TRBV2 and TRBJ2-1; D is undetermined. CDR3 amino acids: CASSVRRSSYNEQFF. As DNA, the CDR3 is TGTGCCAGCAGTGTTAGACGAAGCTCCTACAATGAGCAGTTCTTC.